This entry concerns a single T cell receptor beta chain. This entry is derived from a study of blood T cell repertoires in COVID-19. Overall study: The study drew acute and convalescent COVID-19 samples from the United States, Italy and Spain.

As handled by the study authors: How many nucleated cells were present was estimated from reference gene primer amplification. This table comes from immunoSEQ multiplex PCR, and its TCRdb copy is limited to in-frame clones, with some not included. That table supplies the V and J calls and clone size; D and trimming were determined from the DNA. This repertoire shows roughly 43,000 clones, approximately 85% found once; its top ten account for roughly an eighth. The V gene lost 1 base and the J gene lost 7 bases, with 11 bases spanning the gap. Germline V CDR1 and CDR2: LGHDT, YNNKEL (reference sequence). The CDR3 covers 14 residues.

The chain carries TRBV3-1 (or the pseudogene TRBV3-2) and TRBJ1-5; D is unresolved. Sequencing was done on a sample of peripheral blood. The clonotype comes from a human donor in a cohort sampled during active COVID-19. CDR3: CASSQGSDGQPQHF. The CDR3 DNA is TGTGCCAGCAGCCAAGGAAGCGATGGGCAGCCCCAGCATTTT.